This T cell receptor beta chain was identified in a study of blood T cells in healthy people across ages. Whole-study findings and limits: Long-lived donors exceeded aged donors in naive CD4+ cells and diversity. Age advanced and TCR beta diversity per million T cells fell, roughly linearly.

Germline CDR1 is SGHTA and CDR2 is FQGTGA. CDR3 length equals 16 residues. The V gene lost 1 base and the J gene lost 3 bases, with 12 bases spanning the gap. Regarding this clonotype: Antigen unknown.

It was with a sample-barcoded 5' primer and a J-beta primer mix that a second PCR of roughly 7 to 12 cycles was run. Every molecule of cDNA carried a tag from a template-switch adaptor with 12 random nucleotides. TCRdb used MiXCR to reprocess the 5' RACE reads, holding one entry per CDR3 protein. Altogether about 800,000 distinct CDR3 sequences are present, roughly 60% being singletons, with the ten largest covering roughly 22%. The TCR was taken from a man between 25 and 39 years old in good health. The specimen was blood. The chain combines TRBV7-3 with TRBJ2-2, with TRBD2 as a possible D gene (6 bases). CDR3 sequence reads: CASSLNGRSYTGELFF. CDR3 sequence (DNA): TGTGCCAGCAGCTTAAACGGGAGAAGTTACACCGGGGAGCTGTTTTTT.